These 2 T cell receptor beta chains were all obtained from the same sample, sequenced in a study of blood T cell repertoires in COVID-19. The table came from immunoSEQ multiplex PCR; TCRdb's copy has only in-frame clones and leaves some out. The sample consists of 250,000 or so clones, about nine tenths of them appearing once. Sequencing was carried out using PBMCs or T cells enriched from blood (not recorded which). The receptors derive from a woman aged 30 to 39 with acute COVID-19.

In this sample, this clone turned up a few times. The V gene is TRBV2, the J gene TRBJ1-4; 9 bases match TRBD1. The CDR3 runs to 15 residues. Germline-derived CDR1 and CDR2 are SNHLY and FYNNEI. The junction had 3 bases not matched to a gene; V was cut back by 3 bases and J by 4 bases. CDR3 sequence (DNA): TGTGCCAGCAGTGATGGGACAGGGCTTAATGAAAAACTGTTTTTT. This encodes CASSDGTGLNEKLFF.

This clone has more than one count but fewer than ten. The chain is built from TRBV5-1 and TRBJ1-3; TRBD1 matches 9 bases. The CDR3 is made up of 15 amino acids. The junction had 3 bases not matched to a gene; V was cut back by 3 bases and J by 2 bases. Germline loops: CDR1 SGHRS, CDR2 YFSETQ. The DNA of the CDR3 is TGCGCCAGCAGCTACAGGGGGCTGGCTGGAAACACCATATATTTT. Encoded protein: CASSYRGLAGNTIYF.